This T cell receptor (beta chain) derives from a study of blood T cell repertoires in COVID-19 (dated by TCRdb to about 2020). Regarding the research as a whole: Samples from collaborators originated in the United States, Italy and Spain and spanned both the acute and convalescent phases of COVID-19. The material from the prospective study consisted of cDNA or gDNA derived from T cells, B-cell-depleted T cells, or PBMCs. The dataset comprised deeply sampled blood TCRbeta repertoires from subjects exposed to, actively infected with, or recovered from COVID-19. The repertoires were made available in a free public database intended to serve as a resource for research on the immune response to SARS-CoV-2. Samples came from the ongoing ImmuneRACE study (first 160 participants) plus 1,254 subjects from 6 global collaborators. The sample metadata nearly always contained a de-identified subject ID, COVID-19 status, age in years and sex. Where available, HLA class I and class II types were obtained from metadata supplied by the sample provider rather than from assay-based typing. The research as a whole found: How much clinical and demographic metadata was included differed by source and by participant, and the metadata was provided uncurated.

Each collaborating institution followed its own protocols to collect whole blood in K2EDTA tubes. For TCRbeta analysis, collaborator samples were shipped as frozen whole blood, as isolated PBMCs, or as DNA extracted from either sample type. In regard to this clone: Its antigen remains undetermined. The record has no base qualities; no much larger clone is one base away.

TCRbeta CDR3 regions were amplified from genomic DNA by means of the immunoSEQ Assay, a bias-controlled multiplex PCR. From the authors' description of their analysis: The number of nucleated cells in each sample was estimated from the amplification of reference gene primers within the assay. To quantify the absolute abundance of each unique TCRbeta CDR3 rearrangement, sequence reads were collapsed and filtered. For each sample, productive Simpson clonality was calculated as the square root of Simpson's diversity index over productive rearrangements. This is the immuneACCESS table as TCRdb keeps it, with only in-frame sequences that have V and J called. A part of the clones is gone; compared with another copy, unresolved V genes explain less than half, and the rest is unexplained. V and J calls and clone size come straight from that table; D and trimming were deduced from the DNA. The sample data list around 100,000 clones, and over 80% of these were observed just once. The top ten constitute approximately 2% of the sample.

The sample taken for sequencing was peripheral blood. The receptor comes from a man in his sixties or seventies with active or convalescent COVID-19.

CDR3 region: CASSLGAGGPFYEQYF. The DNA sequence is as follows: TGTGCCAGCAGCTTAGGTGCGGGGGGGCCGTTTTACGAGCAGTACTTC. The chain links TRBV7-2 with TRBJ2-7, and TRBD2 aligns with 9 junction nucleotides. V loses 1 base at its end and J loses 4 bases; junction bases beyond the gene matches: 8. Spanning cysteine to phenylalanine, the CDR3 consists of 16 amino acids. The only DNA kept is the CDR3, 48 bases in frame from the first base. Per the germline V gene, SGHTA is the CDR1 and FQGNSA is the CDR2.